A single sample is the source of the 8 T cell receptor beta chains below, sequenced in a study of breast tumors, draining lymph nodes, adjacent tissues. MiXCR was run by TCRdb on the multiplex PCR reads, yielding one entry per CDR3 protein. The table shows 140,000 to 150,000 distinct CDR3 sequences, with approximately 29% occurring only once. The lymph nodes were axillary draining lymph nodes from breast cancer patients. The sequenced sample was axillary lymph node tissue. The receptors come from a female donor with breast cancer. Some clones in this sample may be carry-over from other donors' samples.

Many counts were recorded for this clonotype. The chain uses TRBV19 and TRBJ1-6; D gene ambiguous. Germline loops: CDR1 LNHDA, CDR2 SQIVND (reference sequence). CDR3 length: 13 residues. Trimming took off 9 bases at V and 8 bases at J, with 14 bases between the two ends. Written as DNA, the CDR3 is TGTGCCAGCAGGACGGAGGATTATTCACCCCTCCACTTT. Protein: CASRTEDYSPLHF.

This clonotype occurred many times. This sequence joins TRBV12-3 or TRBV12-4 and TRBJ1-5; D is perhaps TRBD1 (5 bases). The CDR3 runs to 14 residues. The ends were cut back, 5 bases at V and 3 bases at J, with 11 bases in the middle. The DNA of the CDR3 is TGTGCCAGCAGTAGGCAGGGTTACAATCAGCCCCAGCATTTT. This encodes CASSRQGYNQPQHF.

With regard to this clonotype: Since the CDR3 does not end with the conserved phenylalanine or tryptophan, this likely comes from a read error. The DNA is left out, because the CDR3 cannot be placed on it with certainty; the CDR3 is given as TCRdb lists it. V is TRBV20-1 and J is TRBJ2-3; the D call TRBD2 from the table was never checked on the DNA. The CDR3 adds up to 17 amino acids, both ends counted. Germline V gives CDR1 DFQATT, CDR2 SNEGSKA (reference sequence). The CDR3 reads CSATAGLAGGPGVTQYL.

Ten or more counts support this clonotype. The chain's CDR3 is CASTRDSRYNEQFF. The DNA for the CDR3 is TGTGCCAGCACCCGGGACTCCCGGTACAATGAGCAGTTCTTC. This chain joins TRBV12-3 or TRBV12-4 and TRBJ2-1, with D perhaps matching TRBD2 (6 bases). The CDR3 runs to 14 residues. V dropped 7 bases and J dropped 4 bases, with 14 bases sitting between them.

This sequence joins TRBV12-3 or TRBV12-4 and TRBJ2-5; TRBD1 matches at 9 bases. The J segment lost 5 bases and the V segment lost 6 bases, leaving 13 bases of the junction unmatched. This CDR3 spans 16 amino acids. The DNA of the CDR3 is TGTGCCAGCAGCCAAGATCGGGGACAGGGAGTGGAGACCCAGTACTTC. Translated, it gives CASSQDRGQGVETQYF.

This clonotype was observed at least ten times. The V gene is TRBV5-4, the J gene TRBJ2-7; D is possibly TRBD1 (5 bases). V was shortened by 1 base and J by 2 bases, with 7 bases between the two germline ends. In germline, CDR1 is SGHNT, CDR2 YYREEE (reference sequence). The CDR3 loop spans 13 amino acids. The DNA for the CDR3 is TGTGCCAGCAGCTTGCAGGGTGCCTACGAGCAGTACTTC. It specifies CASSLQGAYEQYF.

This clonotype was seen many times. The chain uses TRBV7-3 and TRBJ2-2; D is tentatively TRBD1 or TRBD2 (5 bases each). CDR3 length equals 15 residues. Trimming removed 8 bases at V and 4 bases at J, with 17 bases between. From germline, CDR1 is SGHTA and CDR2 FQGTGA. The CDR3 DNA is TGTGCCAGCGCCCGGGCCGGGGACGGCACCGGGGAGCTGTTTTTT. Translating it yields CASARAGDGTGELFF. Variable domain in full (rest from reference TRBV7-3 and TRBJ2-2): GAGVSQTPSNKVTEKGKYVELRCDPISGHTALYWYRQSLGQGPEFLIYFQGTGAADDSGLPNDRFFAVRPEGSVSTLKIQRTERGDSAVYLCASARAGDGTGELFFGEGSRLTVL.

Turning to this clonotype: A read error may explain this, as a much larger clone is one base away. The V and J genes are TRBV28 and TRBJ1-4, with D possibly matching TRBD1 (5 bases). CDR1 is MDHEN, CDR2 SYDVKM, per germline. The CDR3 loop spans 13 amino acids. The chain's CDR3 is CACSWGNNEKLFF. DNA of the CDR3: TGTGCCTGCAGCTGGGGGAATAATGAAAAACTGTTTTTT.